The clone carrying this T cell receptor beta chain was counted only a few times. Its antigen is unknown. The data originate from a study of early T cells in non-severe SARS-CoV-2 infection. As for the study in general: Whole-blood bulk RNA, unsorted, was sequenced, and chains were unpaired.

Germline assignment: CDR1 LNHDA and CDR2 SQIVND (reference sequence). The junction had 11 bases not matched to a gene; V was cut back by 3 bases and J by 4 bases. CDR3 length equals 16 residues. Unique molecular identifiers tagged individual cDNA molecules. TCRdb fed the 5' RACE reads into MiXCR, producing one record per CDR3 protein. This sample has tens of thousands of distinct CDR3 sequences, with 13% to 15% found just once. General observations from the study: Matches to VDJdb favored anti-spike CD8 responses and missed private and CD4 specificities.

The chain employs TRBV19 and TRBJ2-5; 7 bases line up with TRBD2. This sequence originates from an adult who was a healthcare worker with PCR-confirmed SARS-CoV-2 infection or an uninfected control (not recorded which). The specimen was whole blood. DNA for the CDR3: TGTGCCAGTAGTATTACCGGCGGGGGACCTGGAGAGACCCAGTACTTC. Translating gives CASSITGGGPGETQYF.